What follows are 25 T cell receptor beta chains derived from one specimen sequenced in a study of shared clonotypes between healthy human individuals. Some clones are missing from TCRdb's copy, which holds only in-frame ones; the method was immunoSEQ multiplex PCR. Of hundreds of thousands of clones in the sample, about 96% were seen once. Sequenced: memory CD8+ T cells sorted from blood. Noted subset: CD45RO+ cells pooled with CCR7-negative TemRA cells. The origin of the receptors is a man aged 25 to 40 in good health.

Only one count was recorded for this clone. The rearrangement uses TRBV5-4 and TRBJ2-2, with D hard to call. The ends were cut back, 0 bases at V and 5 bases at J, with 8 bases in the middle. CDR3 size: 14 residues. The germline V gene has CDR1 SGHNT and CDR2 YYREEE (reference sequence). CDR3 sequence: CASSLDAVTGELFF. The CDR3 coding sequence is TGTGCCAGCAGCTTGGACGCCGTAACCGGGGAGCTGTTTTTT. The full variable domain, with the rest looked up from reference TRBV5-4 and TRBJ2-2, is ETGVTQSPTHLIKTRGQQVTLRCSSQSGHNTVSWYQQALGQGPQFIFQYYREEENGRGNFPPRFSGLQFPNYSSELNVNALELDDSALYLCASSLDAVTGELFFGEGSRLTVL.

The chain recombines TRBV19 with TRBJ2-5, with D perhaps matching TRBD1 (6 bases). The V end lost 5 bases, the J end lost 5 bases, and 18 bases lay between the germline ends. The CDR3 spans 15 residues. From germline, CDR1 is LNHDA and CDR2 SQIVND (reference sequence). CDR3 bases: TGTGCCAGTAGTTCCCGGGCAGGGGCGGCTGAGACCCAGTACTTC. This translates into CASSSRAGAAETQYF.

The chain joins TRBV19 to TRBJ2-3, with 10 bases identical to TRBD1. The V segment lost 10 bases and the J segment 3 bases; nucleotides outside the gene matches: 4. Germline V CDR1 and CDR2: LNHDA, SQIVND (reference sequence). The CDR3 runs 13 residues. CDR3 sequence (DNA): TGTGCCACCACGGGACAGGGGACAGATACGCAGTATTTT. This gives the protein CATTGQGTDTQYF.

This chain links TRBV16 with TRBJ2-6; D may be TRBD1 (6 bases). Germline loops: CDR1 KGHSY, CDR2 FQNENV. Between the trimmed V and J ends, which lost 2 bases and 4 bases, there was a span of 18 bases. The CDR3 runs 18 residues. The chain's CDR3 is CASSQQGRAGTGANVLTF. In nucleotides, the CDR3 is TGTGCCAGCAGCCAACAAGGTAGGGCAGGGACAGGGGCCAACGTCCTGACTTTC.

V and J are TRBV2 and TRBJ2-2; D possibly corresponds to TRBD1 (7 bases). This CDR3 is built from 15 residues. Germline lookup yields CDR1 SNHLY and CDR2 FYNNEI. Trimming took off 6 bases at V and 6 bases at J, with 17 bases between the two ends. CDR3 DNA sequence: TGTGCCAGCAGCCGGAGCGGAGGGGGCTCCGGGGAGCTGTTTTTT. This encodes CASSRSGGGSGELFF. The variable domain in full, with the rest retrieved from reference TRBV2 and TRBJ2-2, is EPEVTQTPSHQVTQMGQEVILRCVPISNHLYFYWYRQILGQKVEFLVSFYNNEISEKSEIFDDQFSVERPDGSNFTLKIRSTKLEDSAMYFCASSRSGGGSGELFFGEGSRLTVL.

This chain uses TRBV7-3 with TRBJ2-1; 7 bases align to TRBD1. This CDR3 comprises 17 residues. With V trimmed by 3 bases and J by 0 bases, 8 bases remained unmatched. The germline gives CDR1 SGHTA, CDR2 FQGTGA. CDR3 loop: CASSFPLTGSSYNEQFF. The CDR3, as DNA: TGTGCCAGCAGCTTCCCTCTGACAGGGTCCTCCTACAATGAGCAGTTCTTC.

The chain uses TRBV14 and TRBJ1-2; no definite D call. V lost 4 bases to trimming and J lost 5 bases, with 14 bases between them. Germline loops: CDR1 SGHDN, CDR2 FVKESK. The CDR3 extends over 14 amino acids. The CDR3 protein is CASSPYEPGYGYTF. The CDR3 DNA reads TGTGCCAGCAGCCCTTACGAACCGGGGTATGGCTACACCTTC.

The chain recombines TRBV4-2 with TRBJ2-2; 7 positions agree with TRBD2. The CDR3 is made up of 15 amino acids. With 3 bases clipped from V and 6 bases from J, the junction kept 7 bases outside the gene matches. CDR1 and CDR2 (germline): LGHNA, YNFKEQ. CDR3 sequence: CASSHASSGAGELFF. DNA of the CDR3: TGTGCCAGCAGCCACGCGTCTAGCGGAGCCGGGGAGCTGTTTTTT.

The chain uses TRBV6-1 and TRBJ2-7; no firm D call. The V end was cut by 4 bases, the J end by 5 bases, with 15 bases between. The length of the CDR3 is 14 residues. CDR1 is MNHNS, CDR2 SASEGT, per germline. The CDR3 loop reads CASSAGPIENEQYF. The CDR3 DNA follows: TGTGCCAGCAGTGCTGGACCCATTGAGAACGAGCAGTACTTC.

The V and J genes are TRBV30 and TRBJ1-5; no firm D call. V gave up 3 bases and J gave up 2 bases, with 11 bases separating them. Looked up from germline, CDR1 is GTSNPN and CDR2 is SVGIG (reference sequence). The CDR3 contains 14 residues. CDR3 DNA sequence: TGTGCCTGGAGCAATGTGGCAGGCAATCAGCCCCAGCATTTT. This sequence encodes CAWSNVAGNQPQHF.

The chain employs TRBV29-1 and TRBJ2-5; a possible D gene is TRBD2 (6 bases). The V end lost 3 bases, the J end lost 2 bases, and 7 bases lay between the germline ends. The CDR3 runs to 12 residues. Germline values: CDR1 SQVTM, CDR2 ANQGSEA. The CDR3: CSVDAGQETQYF. DNA for the CDR3: TGCAGCGTTGACGCGGGGCAAGAGACCCAGTACTTC.

The chain employs TRBV29-1 and TRBJ2-7; possible D gene TRBD1, 6 bases. The germline gives CDR1 SQVTM, CDR2 ANQGSEA. Deletions cut 4 bases from V and 2 bases from J, with 12 bases between. The CDR3 totals 13 residues. CDR3: CSVGTVYTYEQYF. The CDR3 DNA is TGCAGCGTTGGGACAGTTTACACCTACGAGCAGTACTTC.

This chain uses TRBV9 with TRBJ1-3; D gene uncertain. V was clipped by 5 bases and J by 0 bases, with 18 bases between them. This CDR3 region has 17 residues. Germline CDR1 SGDLS, CDR2 YYNGEE. CDR3 nucleotides: TGTGCCAGCAGTCTCAGGAAGGAGGGCCTCTCTGGAAACACCATATATTTT. It codes for CASSLRKEGLSGNTIYF.

The V gene is TRBV25-1, the J gene TRBJ2-6, with TRBD2 matching over 7 bases. The trim removed 5 bases at V and 1 base at J, leaving 8 bases unmatched. Germline lookup yields CDR1 MGHDK and CDR2 SYGVNS. The CDR3 extends over 17 amino acids. CDR3 coding DNA: TGTGCCAGCAGTAACCCCATGCGGGAGTCTGGGGCCAACGTCCTGACTTTC. Encoded protein: CASSNPMRESGANVLTF.

The CDR3 sequence is CAWNVEDRAGQPQHF. The DNA of the CDR3 is TGTGCCTGGAATGTCGAGGACAGGGCGGGCCAGCCCCAGCATTTT. This chain joins TRBV30 and TRBJ1-5; 8 bases are a match to TRBD1. V lost 4 bases and J lost 7; bases outside the gene matches: 12. The CDR3 runs to 15 residues. Germline V lookup: CDR1 GTSNPN, CDR2 SVGIG (reference sequence).

The rearrangement joins TRBV12-1 to TRBJ2-2. TRBV12-1 is a listed pseudogene. The CDR3 has 13 amino acids. CDR3 sequence reads: CASSLTNTGELFF. Here the CDR3 DNA reads TGTGCCAGCAGCTTGACGAACACCGGGGAGCTGTTTTTT.

The chain recombines TRBV14 with TRBJ2-3; no firm D call. The length of the CDR3 is 15 residues. Germline loops: CDR1 SGHDN, CDR2 FVKESK. With 3 bases removed from V and 4 bases from J, the gap between germline ends came to 14 bases. The CDR3 coding sequence is TGTGCCAGCAGCCAGTCCCCTAGAAAACCAGATACGCAGTATTTT. This sequence encodes CASSQSPRKPDTQYF.

V is TRBV30 and J is TRBJ2-7; D assignment may be TRBD1 or TRBD2 (5 bases each). The V gene lost 4 bases and the J gene lost 6 bases, with 13 bases spanning the gap. The length of the CDR3 is 12 residues. The germline V gene encodes CDR1 GTSNPN and CDR2 SVGIG (reference sequence). CDR3 DNA sequence: TGTGCCTGGACCCTTGGGGGAACCGAGCAGTACTTC. Translating gives CAWTLGGTEQYF.

V gene TRBV6-5 combines with J gene TRBJ1-3; maybe TRBD1 (5 bases). The CDR3 loop spans 14 amino acids. Trimming shortened V by 7 bases and J by 0 bases, and 10 bases separated the two germline ends. The germline V gene encodes CDR1 MNHEY and CDR2 SVGAGI. This chain's CDR3 is CASTQGGSGNTIYF. CDR3 coding DNA: TGTGCCAGCACCCAGGGCGGCTCTGGAAACACCATATATTTT.

V usage is TRBV5-1 and J usage is TRBJ2-1; TRBD2 matches 8 bases. V was pared by 3 bases and J by 6 bases, with 17 bases of the junction left unmatched. Germline-derived CDR1 and CDR2 are SGHRS and YFSETQ. The CDR3 runs to 18 residues. For the CDR3, the DNA is TGCGCCAGCAGCTCCCTTGATATTGTGGCGGGAGGTCGCAATGAGCAGTTCTTC. Amino acid sequence: CASSSLDIVAGGRNEQFF.

The gene calls are TRBV7-9 and TRBJ2-5; D perhaps matches TRBD2 (6 bases). The germline CDR1 and CDR2 sequences are SEHNR and FQNEAQ (reference sequence). V was clipped by 4 bases and J by 5 bases, with 17 bases between them. The CDR3 consists of 15 residues. CDR3 amino acids: CASSSSAAGPETQYF. In DNA form, the CDR3 reads TGTGCCAGCAGCTCTTCAGCCGCGGGGCCGGAGACCCAGTACTTC. The full variable domain, rest sourced from reference TRBV7-9 and TRBJ2-5, is DTGVSQNPRHKITKRGQNVTFRCDPISEHNRLYWYRQTLGQGPEFLTYFQNEAQLEKSRLLSDRFSAERPKGSFSTLEIQRTEQGDSAMYLCASSSSAAGPETQYFGPGTRLLVL.

The J gene is TRBJ2-5, the V gene TRBV6-1; D is undetermined. V lost 4 bases, J lost 5 bases, and 5 bases lay in between. Germline CDR1 reads MNHNS; CDR2 reads SASEGT. The CDR3 spans 11 residues. The CDR3 DNA follows: TGTGCCAGCAGTGTCTCCGAGACCCAGTACTTC. Translation: CASSVSETQYF.

The CDR3 here is CASSFSTRKQFF. The CDR3 region has the DNA TGTGCCAGCAGCTTTTCGACACGGAAGCAGTTCTTC. The V call is TRBV5-8, the J call TRBJ2-1; D call uncertain. Germline CDR1 SGHTS, CDR2 YDEGEE. Trimming took off 2 bases at V and 11 bases at J, with 11 bases between the two ends. The CDR3 has 12 residues.

Comment on this clone: The same CDR3 is also encoded by other DNA sequences in this sample. This rearrangement joins TRBV18 to TRBJ1-5; D unclear. The germline gives CDR1 KGHSH, CDR2 LQKENI. CDR3 length: 13 residues. Between the trimmed V and J ends, which lost 4 bases and 1 base, there was a span of 5 bases. The CDR3 sequence is CASSQGSNQPQHF. The DNA for the CDR3 is TGTGCCAGCTCACAGGGAAGCAATCAGCCCCAGCATTTT.

The chain employs TRBV5-1 and TRBJ2-3; the match to TRBD2 covers 10 bases. Germline V gene data show CDR1 as SGHRS and CDR2 as YFSETQ. The CDR3 has 17 amino acids. V lost 3 bases, J lost 2 bases, and 9 bases stayed unmatched. CDR3 region: CASSYPASGGTTDTQYF. CDR3 DNA sequence: TGCGCCAGCAGCTATCCTGCTAGCGGGGGCACCACAGATACGCAGTATTTT.